Listed below are T cell receptor beta chains from one sample, sequenced in a study of CD8+ T cells in alopecia areata. Libraries were prepared by immunoSEQ multiplex PCR; TCRdb keeps only in-frame clonotypes and omits some of them. The repertoire holds fewer than 250,000 clones, with about three fifths as singletons. The material sequenced was CD4+ T cells sorted from blood, taken at week 0. Receptors were obtained from a human donor with alopecia areata. Both conserved end residues are part of each CDR3.

v_call	cdr3_aa
TRBV15	CATSRDPWGEYEQYF
TRBV4-1	CASSQETSGISYEQYF
TRBV5-1	CASSLGTSGSYEQYF
TRBV6-1	CASSDRDNSPLHF
TRBV30	CAWTGEGKAYEQYF
TRBV13	CASSSAGGSYEQYF
TRBV30	CAWRVHSGRGLKYGYTF
TRBV6-5	CASRGSESNQPQHF
TRBV30	CAWSQGQYGYTF
TRBV11-2	CASSPNDRSGQFF
TRBV5-4	CASIRDARNTEAFF
TRBV27	CATRQGPNSPLHF
TRBV1	CTSSQVVLADQETQYF
TRBV5-1	CASSLGLHEQYF
TRBV5-1	CASSATGDTGELFF
TRBV6-5	CASSYEKQGTEAFF
TRBV7-9	CASSPGLLAKNIQYF
TRBV7-9	CASSLYTQPQHF